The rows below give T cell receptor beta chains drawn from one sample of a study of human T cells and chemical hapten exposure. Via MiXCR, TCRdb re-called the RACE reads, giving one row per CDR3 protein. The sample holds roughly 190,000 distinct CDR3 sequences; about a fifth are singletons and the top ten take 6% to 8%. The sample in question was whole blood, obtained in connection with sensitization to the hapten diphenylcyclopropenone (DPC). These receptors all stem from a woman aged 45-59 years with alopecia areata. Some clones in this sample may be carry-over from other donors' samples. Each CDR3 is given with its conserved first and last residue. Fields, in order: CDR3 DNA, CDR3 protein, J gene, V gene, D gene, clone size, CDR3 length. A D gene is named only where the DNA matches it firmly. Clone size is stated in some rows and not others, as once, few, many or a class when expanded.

CDR3 DNA: TGTGCCAGCAGCCAGGTCTGGGGGAACACTGAAGCTTTCTTT
CDR3 protein: CASSQVWGNTEAFF
J gene: TRBJ1-1
V gene: TRBV3-1
D gene: .
clone size: few
CDR3 length: 14

CDR3 DNA: TGTGCCAGCAGCTTACGGACAGGGGTTTATTGGGGGGAGACCCAGTACTTC
CDR3 protein: CASSLRTGVYWGETQYF
J gene: TRBJ2-5
V gene: TRBV5-6
D gene: TRBD1
clone size: few
CDR3 length: 17

CDR3 DNA: TGCGCCAGCAGCAGCGGGGGACCGAACACCGGGGAGCTGTTTTTT
CDR3 protein: CASSSGGPNTGELFF
J gene: TRBJ2-2
V gene: TRBV10-2
D gene: TRBD2
clone size: few
CDR3 length: 15

CDR3 DNA: TGCAGTGCTAGTGGGCAGGGGGAGGACTATGGCTACACCTTC
CDR3 protein: CSASGQGEDYGYTF
J gene: TRBJ1-2
V gene: TRBV20-1
D gene: TRBD1
clone size: few
CDR3 length: 14

CDR3 DNA: TGTGCCAGCAGCTTGCGGTGGGGGGATACGCAGTATTTT
CDR3 protein: CASSLRWGDTQYF
J gene: TRBJ2-3
V gene: TRBV11-3
D gene: .
clone size: .
CDR3 length: 13

CDR3 DNA: TGCAGCGTTGATGCCGGAGGACTAGCGGGAGGGCTCCGAGCCACAGATACGCAGTATTTT
CDR3 protein: CSVDAGGLAGGLRATDTQYF
J gene: TRBJ2-3
V gene: TRBV29-1
D gene: TRBD2
clone size: .
CDR3 length: 20

CDR3 DNA: TGTGCTAGTGCTAACAGGGACGTGAACACTGAAGCTTTCTTT
CDR3 protein: CASANRDVNTEAFF
J gene: TRBJ1-1
V gene: TRBV12-5
D gene: .
clone size: .
CDR3 length: 14

CDR3 DNA: TGCAGTGCTAGAGTGGGTTACACTGAAGCTTTCTTT
CDR3 protein: CSARVGYTEAFF
J gene: TRBJ1-1
V gene: TRBV20-1
D gene: .
clone size: few
CDR3 length: 12

CDR3 DNA: TGTGCCAGCAGTTACTCGGCTAGCGGGAGTGGAGAGCAGTTCTTC
CDR3 protein: CASSYSASGSGEQFF
J gene: TRBJ2-1
V gene: TRBV6-2/TRBV6-3
D gene: TRBD2
clone size: few
CDR3 length: 15

CDR3 DNA: TGTGCCATCAGAGGTCTACAAGGAAACACCATATATTTT
CDR3 protein: CAIRGLQGNTIYF
J gene: TRBJ1-3
V gene: TRBV10-3
D gene: .
clone size: .
CDR3 length: 13

CDR3 DNA: TGCAGTGCTAGAGATCCTAGGACAGCCGGGGAGCTGTTTTTT
CDR3 protein: CSARDPRTAGELFF
J gene: TRBJ2-2
V gene: TRBV20-1
D gene: .
clone size: .
CDR3 length: 14

CDR3 DNA: TGTGCCAGCAGCTTAGAAGGACTAGCGGTGAACACCGGGGAGCTGTTTTTT
CDR3 protein: CASSLEGLAVNTGELFF
J gene: TRBJ2-2
V gene: TRBV11-2
D gene: TRBD2
clone size: .
CDR3 length: 17

CDR3 DNA: TGTGCCAGCAGCTTAGCAGCAACCACTGAAGCTTTCTTT
CDR3 protein: CASSLAATTEAFF
J gene: TRBJ1-1
V gene: TRBV13
D gene: .
clone size: medium-sized
CDR3 length: 13

CDR3 DNA: TGTGCCAGCAGTTACGGGATACAGGGAGGCAATCAGCCCCAGCATTTT
CDR3 protein: CASSYGIQGGNQPQHF
J gene: TRBJ1-5
V gene: TRBV6-6
D gene: .
clone size: few
CDR3 length: 16

CDR3 DNA: TGTGCCAGCAGTGAACTGGACGGTTCCCACTACGAGCAGTACTTC
CDR3 protein: CASSELDGSHYEQYF
J gene: TRBJ2-7
V gene: TRBV25-1
D gene: .
clone size: .
CDR3 length: 15

CDR3 DNA: TGCAGTGCTCCCCTAGCGGGAGGGGCCAAAAACATTCAGTACTTC
CDR3 protein: CSAPLAGGAKNIQYF
J gene: TRBJ2-4
V gene: TRBV20-1
D gene: TRBD2
clone size: .
CDR3 length: 15

CDR3 DNA: TGCGCCAGCAGCCCCCCGGGACTAGCGGGAGGGCCGGCCAAAAACATTCAGTACTTC
CDR3 protein: CASSPPGLAGGPAKNIQYF
J gene: TRBJ2-4
V gene: TRBV5-1
D gene: TRBD2
clone size: .
CDR3 length: 19

CDR3 DNA: TGCGCCAGCAAGCTAGCTTTGAACACCGGGGAGCTGTTTTTT
CDR3 protein: CASKLALNTGELFF
J gene: TRBJ2-2
V gene: TRBV5-1
D gene: .
clone size: .
CDR3 length: 14

CDR3 DNA: TGCAGCGTCGCAACCCGCCTAGCGGGGAACACAGATACGCAGTATTTT
CDR3 protein: CSVATRLAGNTDTQYF
J gene: TRBJ2-3
V gene: TRBV29-1
D gene: TRBD2
clone size: few
CDR3 length: 16

CDR3 DNA: TGTGCCAGCAAGTACTCGAGCAGCGTGGGGAGCGAGCAGTACTTC
CDR3 protein: CASKYSSSVGSEQYF
J gene: TRBJ2-7
V gene: TRBV6-5
D gene: .
clone size: few
CDR3 length: 15

CDR3 DNA: TGTGCCAGCAGCGTAGCAGGGGAGTACCAAGAGACCCAGTACTTC
CDR3 protein: CASSVAGEYQETQYF
J gene: TRBJ2-5
V gene: TRBV7-8
D gene: .
clone size: .
CDR3 length: 15

CDR3 DNA: TGTGCCAGCAGTTTTCTGGGACAGGGGAGGAGAAGTGAGCAGTACTTC
CDR3 protein: CASSFLGQGRRSEQYF
J gene: TRBJ2-7
V gene: TRBV27
D gene: TRBD1
clone size: few
CDR3 length: 16

CDR3 DNA: TGTGCCAGCAGAATACTAGCGGGGGATACGCAGTATTTT
CDR3 protein: CASRILAGDTQYF
J gene: TRBJ2-3
V gene: TRBV6-1
D gene: TRBD2
clone size: .
CDR3 length: 13

CDR3 DNA: TGTGCCAGCAGCTCCGTGGGGCGGGAGATGGGGACCCAGTACTTC
CDR3 protein: CASSSVGREMGTQYF
J gene: TRBJ2-5
V gene: TRBV11-2
D gene: TRBD2
clone size: few
CDR3 length: 15

CDR3 DNA: TGTGCCAGCAGTAAAGCCCTGCAGTTCCAAGAGACCCAGTACTTC
CDR3 protein: CASSKALQFQETQYF
J gene: TRBJ2-5
V gene: TRBV2
D gene: .
clone size: many
CDR3 length: 15

CDR3 DNA: TGTGCCAGTAGGATTAGGGGGGAAGCAGATACGCAGTATTTT
CDR3 protein: CASRIRGEADTQYF
J gene: TRBJ2-3
V gene: TRBV19
D gene: .
clone size: .
CDR3 length: 14

CDR3 DNA: TGCGCCAGCAGCGTACTAGCGGGCGTGCCTATGAGCTCTGGGGCCAACGTCCTGACTTTC
CDR3 protein: CASSVLAGVPMSSGANVLTF
J gene: TRBJ2-6
V gene: TRBV5-1
D gene: TRBD2
clone size: few
CDR3 length: 20

CDR3 DNA: TGTGCCAGCAGGTCTTCAGGGGGCAATCAGCCCCAGCATTTT
CDR3 protein: CASRSSGGNQPQHF
J gene: TRBJ1-5
V gene: TRBV6-5
D gene: .
clone size: few
CDR3 length: 14

CDR3 DNA: TGTGCCAGCAGCACCGGGGAGCTGTTTTTT
CDR3 protein: CASSTGELFF
J gene: TRBJ2-2
V gene: TRBV7-8
D gene: .
clone size: .
CDR3 length: 10

CDR3 DNA: TGTGCCAGCAGTCCCGGACGGGGCGCTGAAGCTTTCTTT
CDR3 protein: CASSPGRGAEAFF
J gene: TRBJ1-1
V gene: TRBV12-3/TRBV12-4
D gene: .
clone size: .
CDR3 length: 13

CDR3 DNA: TGTGCCAGCAGCTTAGCAGGACAGGGCCACTCTGGAAACACCATATATTTT
CDR3 protein: CASSLAGQGHSGNTIYF
J gene: TRBJ1-3
V gene: TRBV7-8
D gene: TRBD1
clone size: .
CDR3 length: 17

CDR3 DNA: TGTGCCAGCAGTCGTAGACGGGGGGGCGAGCAGTACTTC
CDR3 protein: CASSRRRGGEQYF
J gene: TRBJ2-7
V gene: TRBV6-5
D gene: TRBD2
clone size: few
CDR3 length: 13

CDR3 DNA: TGTGCCAGCAGTGCGGTTCGCGGGAGTTATGAGCAGTTCTTC
CDR3 protein: CASSAVRGSYEQFF
J gene: TRBJ2-1
V gene: TRBV2
D gene: TRBD2
clone size: few
CDR3 length: 14

CDR3 DNA: TGCAGCGCCATAGGGGCAGGGGGGACGGGAGGCTACACCTTC
CDR3 protein: CSAIGAGGTGGYTF
J gene: TRBJ1-2
V gene: TRBV29-1
D gene: TRBD1
clone size: few
CDR3 length: 14

CDR3 DNA: TGTGCCAGCAGTTTCAGCGGGGTGGGGAATGAGCAGTTCTTC
CDR3 protein: CASSFSGVGNEQFF
J gene: TRBJ2-1
V gene: TRBV7-8
D gene: TRBD2
clone size: few
CDR3 length: 14

CDR3 DNA: TGTGCCAGCAGCTTAAGGATCGGGGGGAGAGCTTTCTTT
CDR3 protein: CASSLRIGGRAFF
J gene: TRBJ1-1
V gene: TRBV7-6
D gene: .
clone size: .
CDR3 length: 13

CDR3 DNA: TGTGCCAGCAGCTCCTTACAGGGCTCGGGGACCCAGTACTTC
CDR3 protein: CASSSLQGSGTQYF
J gene: TRBJ2-5
V gene: TRBV5-6
D gene: .
clone size: few
CDR3 length: 14

CDR3 DNA: TGTGCCAGCAGTTTGGGTCGTTTACTAGGGGGCAATGAGCAGTTCTTC
CDR3 protein: CASSLGRLLGGNEQFF
J gene: TRBJ2-1
V gene: TRBV27
D gene: .
clone size: .
CDR3 length: 16

CDR3 DNA: TGCAGTGCTAGGAGGGGCTTGGTTTCACCCCTCCACTTT
CDR3 protein: CSARRGLVSPLHF
J gene: TRBJ1-6
V gene: TRBV20-1
D gene: .
clone size: few
CDR3 length: 13

CDR3 DNA: TGTGCCAGCAGTTTGGGGAATCAGCCCCAGCATTTT
CDR3 protein: CASSLGNQPQHF
J gene: TRBJ1-5
V gene: TRBV12-3/TRBV12-4
D gene: .
clone size: .
CDR3 length: 12

CDR3 DNA: TGCAGCTTGAAGGGGACTAGCGGGAGAAATGAGCAGTTCTTC
CDR3 protein: CSLKGTSGRNEQFF
J gene: TRBJ2-1
V gene: TRBV29-1
D gene: TRBD2
clone size: .
CDR3 length: 14

CDR3 DNA: TGCGCCAGCAGCTCCAGGACTGTTACCGGGGAGCTGTTTTTT
CDR3 protein: CASSSRTVTGELFF
J gene: TRBJ2-2
V gene: TRBV5-1
D gene: .
clone size: few
CDR3 length: 14

CDR3 DNA: TGTGCCAGCAGCACCGGGACAGGGCGGTATGGAGCTTTCTTT
CDR3 protein: CASSTGTGRYGAFF
J gene: TRBJ1-1
V gene: TRBV11-2
D gene: TRBD1
clone size: few
CDR3 length: 14

CDR3 DNA: TGTGCCAGCAGCTTTCCCCGGACTAGCGGGAGCTCCTACAATGAGCAGTTCTTC
CDR3 protein: CASSFPRTSGSSYNEQFF
J gene: TRBJ2-1
V gene: TRBV7-2
D gene: TRBD2
clone size: .
CDR3 length: 18

CDR3 DNA: TGCGCCAGCAGCCTACGGACAGGACCGCCTCGCGAAGCTTTCTTT
CDR3 protein: CASSLRTGPPREAFF
J gene: TRBJ1-1
V gene: TRBV5-1
D gene: TRBD1
clone size: .
CDR3 length: 15

CDR3 DNA: TGCAGCGTTGGACGGGCAGCTAATGAAAAACTGTTTTTT
CDR3 protein: CSVGRAANEKLFF
J gene: TRBJ1-4
V gene: TRBV29-1
D gene: .
clone size: .
CDR3 length: 13

CDR3 DNA: TGTGCCAGCAGCGTAGACTGGGCCACCCTCTTTTACAATGAGCAGTTCTTC
CDR3 protein: CASSVDWATLFYNEQFF
J gene: TRBJ2-1
V gene: TRBV9
D gene: .
clone size: .
CDR3 length: 17

CDR3 DNA: TGCGCCAGCAGCGCGGACAGCTCTGGAAACACCATATATTTT
CDR3 protein: CASSADSSGNTIYF
J gene: TRBJ1-3
V gene: TRBV5-1
D gene: .
clone size: .
CDR3 length: 14

CDR3 DNA: TGCAGTGCTAGCCTATCAAGCCCAACTAATGAAAAACTGTTTTTT
CDR3 protein: CSASLSSPTNEKLFF
J gene: TRBJ1-4
V gene: TRBV20-1
D gene: .
clone size: few
CDR3 length: 15

CDR3 DNA: TGCAGTGCCAACCGCGTGGGAGCGGGAACAGATACGCAGTATTTT
CDR3 protein: CSANRVGAGTDTQYF
J gene: TRBJ2-3
V gene: TRBV20-1
D gene: TRBD2
clone size: few
CDR3 length: 15

CDR3 DNA: TGCAGCGTCGAGGATCCTAGAGCGAGGCTCTATGGCTACACCTTC
CDR3 protein: CSVEDPRARLYGYTF
J gene: TRBJ1-2
V gene: TRBV29-1
D gene: .
clone size: .
CDR3 length: 15

CDR3 DNA: TGTGCCAGCAGCTTTTCAGTGCGTATCTACACCGGGGAGCTGTTTTTT
CDR3 protein: CASSFSVRIYTGELFF
J gene: TRBJ2-2
V gene: TRBV13
D gene: .
clone size: .
CDR3 length: 16

CDR3 DNA: TGTGCCAGCTCCCGAAGGATTCTAGCGGGAGAAGATACGCAGTATTTT
CDR3 protein: CASSRRILAGEDTQYF
J gene: TRBJ2-3
V gene: TRBV18
D gene: TRBD2
clone size: .
CDR3 length: 16

CDR3 DNA: TGCAGCGTGATCCAGAACACTGAAGCTTTCTTT
CDR3 protein: CSVIQNTEAFF
J gene: TRBJ1-1
V gene: TRBV29-1
D gene: .
clone size: many
CDR3 length: 11